One T cell receptor beta chain is described in this entry. Germline is not matched at one junction end, which may reflect a read error. The sample comes from a study of blood T cells in healthy people across ages. Together with a sample-barcoded 5' primer, a J-beta primer mix was included in a second PCR lasting about 6 to 11 cycles. TCRdb reprocessed the 5' RACE reads via MiXCR and lists one record per CDR3 protein. The sample comprises 750,000 or so distinct CDR3 sequences, more than 20% of which are singletons, and roughly 9% rests with the top ten. The CDR3 extends over 15 amino acids. Germline V lookup: CDR1 SGHAT, CDR2 FQNNGV. This sample also belongs to another study, concerning T cells of mothers and their children.

The sample comprised blood. The clonotype comes from a boy aged 5-17 years in good health. The chain employs TRBV11-2 and TRBJ2-5, with TRBD2 identical over 10 bases. CDR3 nucleotides: TGTGCCAGCAGCCCTGGGACTAGCGACCAAGAGACCCAGTACTTT. Its translation is CASSPGTSDQETQYF.